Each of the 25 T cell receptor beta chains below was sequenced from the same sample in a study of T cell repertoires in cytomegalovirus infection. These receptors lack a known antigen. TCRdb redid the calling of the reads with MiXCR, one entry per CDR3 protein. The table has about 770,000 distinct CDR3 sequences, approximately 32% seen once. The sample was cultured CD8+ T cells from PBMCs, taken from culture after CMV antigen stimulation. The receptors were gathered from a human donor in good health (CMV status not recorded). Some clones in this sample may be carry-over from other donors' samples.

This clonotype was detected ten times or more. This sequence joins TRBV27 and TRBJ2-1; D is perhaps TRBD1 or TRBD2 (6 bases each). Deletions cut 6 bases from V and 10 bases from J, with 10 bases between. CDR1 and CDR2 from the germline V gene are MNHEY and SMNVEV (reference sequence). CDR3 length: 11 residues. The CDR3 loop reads CASRYGGEQFF. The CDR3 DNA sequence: TGTGCCAGCAGATACGGGGGCGAGCAGTTCTTC.

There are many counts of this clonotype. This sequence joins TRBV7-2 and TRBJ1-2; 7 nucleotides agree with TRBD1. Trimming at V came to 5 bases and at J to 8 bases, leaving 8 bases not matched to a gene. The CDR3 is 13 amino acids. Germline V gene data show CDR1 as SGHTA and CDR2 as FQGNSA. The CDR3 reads CASSQQGRRGYTF. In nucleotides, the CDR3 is TGTGCCAGCAGCCAACAGGGGAGGAGGGGCTACACCTTC.

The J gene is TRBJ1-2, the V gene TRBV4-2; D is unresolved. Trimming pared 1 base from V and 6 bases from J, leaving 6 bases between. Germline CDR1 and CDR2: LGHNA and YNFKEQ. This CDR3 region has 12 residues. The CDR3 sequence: CASSQGGNGYTF. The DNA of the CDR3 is TGTGCCAGCAGCCAAGGAGGGAATGGCTACACCTTC.

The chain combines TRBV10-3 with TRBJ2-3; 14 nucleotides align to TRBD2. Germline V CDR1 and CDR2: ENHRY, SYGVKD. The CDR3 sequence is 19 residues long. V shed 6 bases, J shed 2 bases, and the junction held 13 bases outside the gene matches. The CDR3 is CAIRVRAGTSGGYTDTQYF. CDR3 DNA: TGTGCCATCAGGGTACGAGCCGGGACTAGCGGGGGATACACAGATACGCAGTATTTT.

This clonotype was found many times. The CDR3 DNA is TGTGCCAGCAGTTCCATTAGGGGCTCCTACGAGCAGTACTTC. It is translated as CASSSIRGSYEQYF. The chain recombines TRBV27 with TRBJ2-7; D possibly corresponds to TRBD1 (5 bases). The ends were cut back, 4 bases at V and 0 bases at J, with 10 bases in the middle. The CDR3 extends over 14 amino acids. Germline-derived CDR1 and CDR2 are MNHEY and SMNVEV (reference sequence).

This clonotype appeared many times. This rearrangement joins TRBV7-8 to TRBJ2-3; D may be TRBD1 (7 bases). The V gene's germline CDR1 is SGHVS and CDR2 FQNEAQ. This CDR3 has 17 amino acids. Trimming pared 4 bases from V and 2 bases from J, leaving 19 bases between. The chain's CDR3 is CASSSRRRDSPTDTQYF. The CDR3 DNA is TGTGCCAGCAGCTCTAGACGGAGGGACAGCCCCACAGATACGCAGTATTTT.

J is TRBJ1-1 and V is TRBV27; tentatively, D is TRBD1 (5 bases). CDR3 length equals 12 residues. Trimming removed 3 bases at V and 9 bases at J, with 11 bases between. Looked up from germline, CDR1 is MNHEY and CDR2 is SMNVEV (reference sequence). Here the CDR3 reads CASSFPGGKAFF. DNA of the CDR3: TGTGCCAGCAGTTTCCCGGGGGGGAAAGCTTTCTTT.

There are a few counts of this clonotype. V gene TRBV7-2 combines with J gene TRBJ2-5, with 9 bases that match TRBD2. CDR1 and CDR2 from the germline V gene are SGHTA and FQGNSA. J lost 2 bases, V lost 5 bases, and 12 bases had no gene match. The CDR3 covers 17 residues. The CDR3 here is CASSTSGGIYRQETQYF. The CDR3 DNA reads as TGTGCCAGCAGCACGAGCGGGGGGATTTATCGTCAAGAGACCCAGTACTTC.

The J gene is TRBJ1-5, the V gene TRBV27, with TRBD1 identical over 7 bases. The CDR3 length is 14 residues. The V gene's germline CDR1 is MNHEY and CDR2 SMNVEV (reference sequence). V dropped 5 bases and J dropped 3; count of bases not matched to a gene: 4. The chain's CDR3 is CASSHGTANQPQHF. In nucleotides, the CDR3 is TGTGCCAGCAGTCACGGGACAGCCAATCAGCCCCAGCATTTT.

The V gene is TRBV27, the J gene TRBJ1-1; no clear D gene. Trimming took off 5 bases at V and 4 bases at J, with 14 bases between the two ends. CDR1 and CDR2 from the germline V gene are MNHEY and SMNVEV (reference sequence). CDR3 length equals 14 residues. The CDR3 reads CASSPAGTGTEAFF. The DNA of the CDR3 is TGTGCCAGCAGTCCCGCAGGTACGGGCACTGAAGCTTTCTTT.

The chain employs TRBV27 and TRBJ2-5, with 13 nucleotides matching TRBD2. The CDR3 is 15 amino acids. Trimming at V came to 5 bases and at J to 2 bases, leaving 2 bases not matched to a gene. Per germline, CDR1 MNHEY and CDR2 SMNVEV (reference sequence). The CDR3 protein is CASSTSGGVQETQYF. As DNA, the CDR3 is TGTGCCAGCAGTACTAGCGGGGGGGTTCAAGAGACCCAGTACTTC.

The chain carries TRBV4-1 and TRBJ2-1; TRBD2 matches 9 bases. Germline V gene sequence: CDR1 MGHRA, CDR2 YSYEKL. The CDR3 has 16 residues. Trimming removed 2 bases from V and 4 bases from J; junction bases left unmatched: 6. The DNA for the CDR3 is TGCGCCAGCAGCCAACTCAGCGGGGGGCCTTACAATGAGCAGTTCTTC. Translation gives CASSQLSGGPYNEQFF.

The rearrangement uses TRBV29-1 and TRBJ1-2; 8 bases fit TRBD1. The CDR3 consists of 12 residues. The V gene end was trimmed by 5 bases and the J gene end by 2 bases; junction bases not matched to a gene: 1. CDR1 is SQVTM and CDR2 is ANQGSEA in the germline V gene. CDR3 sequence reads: CSVRQGNYGYTF. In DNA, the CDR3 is TGCAGCGTTCGACAGGGGAACTATGGCTACACCTTC.

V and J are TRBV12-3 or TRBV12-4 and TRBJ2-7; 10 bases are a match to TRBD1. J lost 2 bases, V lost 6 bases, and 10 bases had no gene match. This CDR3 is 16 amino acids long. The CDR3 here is CASSSPGQGFPYEQYF. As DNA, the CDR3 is TGTGCCAGCAGCAGTCCGGGACAGGGGTTTCCCTACGAGCAGTACTTC.

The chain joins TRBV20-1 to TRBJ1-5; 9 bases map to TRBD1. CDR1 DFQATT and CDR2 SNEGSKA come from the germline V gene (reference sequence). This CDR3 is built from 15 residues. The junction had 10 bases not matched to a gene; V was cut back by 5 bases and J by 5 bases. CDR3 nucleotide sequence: TGCAGTGCTCTTTACGGGACAGGGTATTATCAGCCCCAGCATTTT. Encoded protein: CSALYGTGYYQPQHF.

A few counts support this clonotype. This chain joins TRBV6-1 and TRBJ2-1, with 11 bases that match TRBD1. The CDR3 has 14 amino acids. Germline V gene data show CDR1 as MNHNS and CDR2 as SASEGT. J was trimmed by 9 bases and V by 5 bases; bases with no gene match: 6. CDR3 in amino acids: CASSSGQGAGEQFF. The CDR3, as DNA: TGTGCCAGCAGTTCCGGACAGGGGGCTGGTGAGCAGTTCTTC.

The CDR3 protein is CAISTPWTSPSTDTQYF. The CDR3 nucleotides are TGTGCCATCAGTACTCCCTGGACTAGCCCTAGCACAGATACGCAGTATTTT. J is TRBJ2-3 and V is TRBV10-3, with 8 bases fitting TRBD2. Germline assignment: CDR1 ENHRY and CDR2 SYGVKD. The junction had 10 bases not matched to a gene; V was cut back by 5 bases and J by 0 bases. The CDR3 runs 17 residues.

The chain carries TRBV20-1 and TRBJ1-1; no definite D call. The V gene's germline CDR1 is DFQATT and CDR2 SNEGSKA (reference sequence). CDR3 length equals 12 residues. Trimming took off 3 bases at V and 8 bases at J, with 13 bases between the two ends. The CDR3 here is CSARDPGLEAFF. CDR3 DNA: TGCAGTGCTAGGGACCCGGGTTTAGAAGCTTTCTTT.

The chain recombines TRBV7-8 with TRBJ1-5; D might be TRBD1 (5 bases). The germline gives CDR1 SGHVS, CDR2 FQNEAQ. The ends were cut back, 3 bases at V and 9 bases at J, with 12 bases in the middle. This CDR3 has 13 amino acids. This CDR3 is CASSLGPAGPQHF. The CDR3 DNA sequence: TGTGCCAGCAGCTTGGGGCCGGCTGGGCCCCAGCATTTT. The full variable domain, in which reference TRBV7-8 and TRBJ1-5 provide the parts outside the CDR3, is GAGVSQSPRYKVAKRGQDVALRCDPISGHVSLFWYQQALGQGPEFLTYFQNEAQLDKSGLPSDRFFAERPEGSVSTLKIQRTQQEDSAVYLCASSLGPAGPQHFGDGTRLSIL.

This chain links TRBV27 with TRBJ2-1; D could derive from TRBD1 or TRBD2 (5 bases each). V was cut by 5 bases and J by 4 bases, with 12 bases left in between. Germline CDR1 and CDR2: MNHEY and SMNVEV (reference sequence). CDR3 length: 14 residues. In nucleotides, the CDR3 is TGTGCCAGCAGTCTCGGGACGGAATACAATGAGCAGTTCTTC. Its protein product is CASSLGTEYNEQFF.

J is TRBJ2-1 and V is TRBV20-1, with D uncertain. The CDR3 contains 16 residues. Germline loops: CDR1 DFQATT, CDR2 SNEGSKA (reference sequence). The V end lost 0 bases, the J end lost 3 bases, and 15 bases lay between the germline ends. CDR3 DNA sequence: TGCAGTGCTAGAGATGGAGATGGAAGGTTCTACAATGAGCAGTTCTTC. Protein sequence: CSARDGDGRFYNEQFF.

The CDR3 nucleotides read TGTGCCAGCTCCTTCTACCAGGGGGACTATGGCTACACCTTC. Translating gives CASSFYQGDYGYTF. The chain combines TRBV7-9 with TRBJ1-2; the match to TRBD1 covers 7 bases. CDR1 is SEHNR, CDR2 FQNEAQ, per germline (reference sequence). The CDR3 is 14 amino acids. J lost 3 bases, V lost 8 bases, and 9 bases had no gene match.

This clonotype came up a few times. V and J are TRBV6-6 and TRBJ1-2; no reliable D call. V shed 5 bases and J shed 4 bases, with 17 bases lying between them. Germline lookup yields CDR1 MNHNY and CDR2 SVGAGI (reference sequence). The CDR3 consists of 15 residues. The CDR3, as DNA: TGTGCCAGCAGTGGATACAACCCCTATGGCTATGGCTACACCTTC. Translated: CASSGYNPYGYGYTF.

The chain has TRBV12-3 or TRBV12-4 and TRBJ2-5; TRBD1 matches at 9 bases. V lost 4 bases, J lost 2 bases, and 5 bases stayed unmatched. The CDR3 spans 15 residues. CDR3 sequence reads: CASSSGTGLQETQYF. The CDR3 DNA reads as TGTGCCAGCAGTTCCGGGACAGGGCTGCAAGAGACCCAGTACTTC.

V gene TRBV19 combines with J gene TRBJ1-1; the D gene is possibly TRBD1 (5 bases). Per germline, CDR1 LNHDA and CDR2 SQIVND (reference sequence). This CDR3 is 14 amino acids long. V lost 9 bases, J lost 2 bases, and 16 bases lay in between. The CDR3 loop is CASRRGVPNTEAFF. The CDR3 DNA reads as TGTGCCAGCCGACGGGGGGTCCCCAACACTGAAGCTTTCTTT.